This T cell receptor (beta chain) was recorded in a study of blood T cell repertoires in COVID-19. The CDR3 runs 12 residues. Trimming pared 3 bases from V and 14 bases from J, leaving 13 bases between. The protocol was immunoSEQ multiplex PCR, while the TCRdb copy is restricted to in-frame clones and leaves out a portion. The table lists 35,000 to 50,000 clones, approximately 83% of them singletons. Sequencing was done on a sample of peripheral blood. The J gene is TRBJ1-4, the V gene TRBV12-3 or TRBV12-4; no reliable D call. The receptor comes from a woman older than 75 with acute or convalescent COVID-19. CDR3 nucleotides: TGTGCCAGCAGTTTGGCAGGATCAGGTCTGTTTTTT. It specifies CASSLAGSGLFF.